One sample yielded the 2 T cell receptor beta chains listed below, sequenced in a study of neurological immune-mediated disorders. TCRdb redid the calling of the 5' RACE reads with MiXCR, one entry per CDR3 protein. The table has some 77,000 distinct CDR3 sequences, 9.4% seen once. The specimen sequenced was PBMCs. The source is a man aged 45-65 years in good health.

The chain has TRBV20-1 and TRBJ2-1; 10 bases match TRBD2. Per germline, CDR1 DFQATT and CDR2 SNEGSKA (reference sequence). After removal of 0 bases from V and 1 base from J, the junction contained 15 bases not matched to a gene. The CDR3 sequence is 20 residues long. The CDR3 DNA sequence: TGCAGTGCTAGAGATCTGGGTCGGCTAGCGGGAGTTAAGTCCTACAATGAGCAGTTCTTC. Its translation: CSARDLGRLAGVKSYNEQFF.

This clonotype was seen many times. Here the CDR3 DNA reads TGTGCCAGCAGCCGCATGGGACAGGGTGGTGAAAAACTGTTTTTT. It encodes CASSRMGQGGEKLFF. The chain employs TRBV16 and TRBJ1-4; 9 bases map to TRBD1. Germline V CDR1 and CDR2: KGHSY, FQNENV. J gave up 7 bases and V 4 bases, and 7 bases lay outside the gene matches. This CDR3 has 15 amino acids.